These 15 T cell receptor beta chains were sequenced from one sample in a study of T cell responses to AZD1222 COVID-19 vaccine. Clones were read by immunoSEQ multiplex PCR, and TCRdb kept only the in-frame ones, dropping some. The sample comprises approximately 73,000 clones, roughly 84% of which are singletons, and approximately 9.8% rests with the top ten. Sequenced here: peripheral blood, sampled on day 0 of AZD1222 vaccination. These receptors all stem from an adult in good health.

This clone appeared a few times. Other DNA sequences in the same sample also yield this CDR3. The rearrangement joins TRBV5-1 to TRBJ1-4; maybe TRBD1 (5 bases). With 4 bases removed from V and 8 bases from J, the gap between germline ends came to 18 bases. Germline-derived CDR1 and CDR2 are SGHRS and YFSETQ. The CDR3 covers 15 residues. As DNA, the CDR3 is TGCGCCAGCAGCCTGAGGGCAGCGGGGGGGGAAAAACTGTTTTTT. Its protein is CASSLRAAGGEKLFF.

The CDR3 region has the DNA TGTGCCAGCAGGGCTTTACTAGGGGGGCTACGAGGGGAGCAGTTCTTC. It specifies CASRALLGGLRGEQFF. The rearrangement uses TRBV2 and TRBJ2-1; D is perhaps TRBD1 or TRBD2 (6 bases each). Germline V gives CDR1 SNHLY, CDR2 FYNNEI. The CDR3 runs 16 residues. V lost 6 bases and J 10 bases, leaving 25 bases between the germline ends.

The chain uses TRBV5-6 and TRBJ2-7, with D possibly matching TRBD2 (6 bases). This CDR3 has 16 residues. V shed 3 bases and J shed 2 bases, with 18 bases lying between them. Looked up from germline, CDR1 is SGHDT and CDR2 is YYEEEE. In DNA form, the CDR3 reads TGTGCCAGCAGCTCTCTTGTCAGGACTACCCCCTACGAGCAGTACTTC. Amino acids: CASSSLVRTTPYEQYF.

The genes are TRBV11-2 and TRBJ2-3, with 12 positions matching TRBD2. This CDR3 is built from 15 residues. Germline assignment: CDR1 SGHAT and CDR2 FQNNGV. J lost 6 bases, V lost 5 bases, and 6 bases had no gene match. The DNA for the CDR3 is TGTGCCAGCAGCCCACGACTAGCGGGGGCCGATACGCAGTATTTT. Translated: CASSPRLAGADTQYF.

This clone was observed a single time. This sequence joins TRBV27 and TRBJ1-6; weak D call: TRBD1 (6 bases). The CDR3 extends over 13 amino acids. Looked up from germline, CDR1 is MNHEY and CDR2 is SMNVEV (reference sequence). Trimming shortened V by 3 bases and J by 9 bases, and 9 bases separated the two germline ends. CDR3 DNA: TGTGCCAGCAGTTTTACAGGGATTTCACCCCTCCACTTT. It specifies CASSFTGISPLHF.

The chain joins TRBV4-2 to TRBJ1-3, with TRBD1 identical over 7 bases. CDR1 is LGHNA, CDR2 YNFKEQ, per germline. The CDR3 contains 14 residues. Trimming took 0 bases from V and 8 from J; bases not matched to a gene: 4. Here the CDR3 DNA reads TGTGCCAGCAGCCAAGACAGGGGGAGAGACACCATATATTTT. Its protein is CASSQDRGRDTIYF.

DNA for the CDR3: TGTGCCAGCAGTGAAGCGCGGGGAGACGCTAATGAAAAACTGTTTTTT. It encodes CASSEARGDANEKLFF. The chain has TRBV6-1 and TRBJ1-4; D unclear. Germline CDR1 and CDR2: MNHNS and SASEGT. The CDR3 length is 16 residues. The V end lost 0 bases, the J end lost 3 bases, and 11 bases lay between the germline ends.

The rearrangement links TRBV6-5 to TRBJ1-6, with a tentative D call TRBD1 (5 bases). The CDR3 loop spans 14 amino acids. CDR1 MNHEY and CDR2 SVGAGI come from the germline V gene. V lost 6 bases and J lost 6, with 12 bases in between. As DNA, the CDR3 is TGTGCCAGCAGCTCCGGGACGTTTAATTCACCCCTCCACTTT. This translates into CASSSGTFNSPLHF.

The chain uses TRBV3-1 (or the pseudogene TRBV3-2) and TRBJ1-3; D not resolved. Germline assignment: CDR1 LGHDT and CDR2 YNNKEL (reference sequence). The V end lost 4 bases, the J end lost 2 bases, and 15 bases lay between the germline ends. The CDR3 length is 16 residues. The CDR3 nucleotides are TGTGCCAGCAGCCGCCCCGACGGAGGTGCTGGAAACACCATATATTTT. Translation gives CASSRPDGGAGNTIYF.

This sequence joins TRBV5-1 and TRBJ2-1; 9 bases fit TRBD2. CDR1 SGHRS and CDR2 YFSETQ come from the germline V gene. The CDR3 totals 16 residues. The V gene end was trimmed by 2 bases and the J gene end by 3 bases; junction bases not matched to a gene: 6. The CDR3 coding sequence is TGCGCCAGCAGCTTACGGCCTAGCGGGGTCTACAATGAGCAGTTCTTC. Translated, it gives CASSLRPSGVYNEQFF. Combining the CDR3 with reference TRBV5-1 and TRBJ2-1 gives the whole variable domain KAGVTQTPRYLIKTRGQQVTLSCSPISGHRSVSWYQQTPGQGLQFLFEYFSETQRNKGNFPGRFSGRQFSNSRSEMNVSTLELGDSALYLCASSLRPSGVYNEQFFGPGTRLTVL.

V usage is TRBV7-2 and J usage is TRBJ1-4; 7 bases agree with TRBD1. Germline V gene sequence: CDR1 SGHTA, CDR2 FQGNSA. V lost 5 bases, J lost 3 bases, and 6 bases stayed unmatched. This CDR3 has 15 amino acids. CDR3 nucleotide sequence: TGTGCCAGCAGCCCTATCAGGGGGGCTAATGAAAAACTGTTTTTT. This sequence encodes CASSPIRGANEKLFF.

The chain couples TRBV4-2 to TRBJ2-2; D is unclear. Between the trimmed V and J ends, which lost 5 bases and 6 bases, there was a span of 7 bases. CDR3 size: 12 residues. Per germline, CDR1 LGHNA and CDR2 YNFKEQ. DNA of the CDR3: TGTGCCAGCAGCTCTACCTCCGGGGAGCTGTTTTTT. Encoded protein: CASSSTSGELFF.

This clone was seen only a few times. The J gene is TRBJ2-7, the V gene TRBV7-2, with a weak D call TRBD1 (6 bases). V gave up 3 bases and J gave up 5 bases, with 23 bases separating them. This CDR3 has 17 amino acids. The germline V gene encodes CDR1 SGHTA and CDR2 FQGNSA. Written as DNA, the CDR3 is TGTGCCAGCAGCTTGGCGACGGGTAAGGGGGACCTCGACGAGCAGTACTTC. This sequence encodes CASSLATGKGDLDEQYF.

The V call is TRBV7-3, the J call TRBJ2-2; 8 bases match TRBD1. V lost 2 bases to trimming and J lost 3 bases; unmatched junction nucleotides: 8. Germline V gene lookup returns CDR1 SGHTA and CDR2 FQGTGA. The CDR3 is made up of 17 amino acids. Here the CDR3 reads CASSLQGATLYTGELFF. The CDR3 DNA is TGTGCCAGCAGCTTACAGGGGGCGACCTTATACACCGGGGAGCTGTTTTTT. The variable domain in full, completed from reference TRBV7-3 and TRBJ2-2, reads GAGVSQTPSNKVTEKGKYVELRCDPISGHTALYWYRQSLGQGPEFLIYFQGTGAADDSGLPNDRFFAVRPEGSVSTLKIQRTERGDSAVYLCASSLQGATLYTGELFFGEGSRLTVL.

The chain employs TRBV18 and TRBJ1-4, with TRBD1 matching 9 bases. The CDR3 has 16 residues. J gave up 7 bases and V 3 bases, and 9 bases lay outside the gene matches. Germline-derived CDR1 and CDR2 are KGHSH and LQKENI. This CDR3 reads CASSPSGTGRVEKLFF. In DNA form, the CDR3 reads TGTGCCAGCTCACCCTCGGGGACAGGGAGAGTTGAAAAACTGTTTTTT.